This T cell receptor beta chain emerged from a study of shared clonotypes between healthy human individuals. Positive CCR7 selection of CD45RO-negative cells yielded the naive CD8 cells, and terminally differentiated effector memory CD45RA+ cells were excluded. Method: immunoSEQ multiplex PCR; TCRdb's copy keeps in-frame clones and lacks some. The sample contains about 1,800,000 clones, 85% to 95% of which appear only once. With 3 bases removed from V and 7 bases from J, the gap between germline ends came to 12 bases. The germline CDR1 and CDR2 sequences are ENHRY and SYGVKD. This CDR3 is built from 13 residues.

The sequencing sample was made of naive CD8+ T cells sorted from blood. This sequence joins TRBV10-3 and TRBJ2-5, with no clear D. The receptor comes from a man in his late teens or twenties in good health. The DNA for the CDR3 is TGTGCCATCAGTGATGACACCCCCATGACCCAGTACTTC. Protein product: CAISDDTPMTQYF.